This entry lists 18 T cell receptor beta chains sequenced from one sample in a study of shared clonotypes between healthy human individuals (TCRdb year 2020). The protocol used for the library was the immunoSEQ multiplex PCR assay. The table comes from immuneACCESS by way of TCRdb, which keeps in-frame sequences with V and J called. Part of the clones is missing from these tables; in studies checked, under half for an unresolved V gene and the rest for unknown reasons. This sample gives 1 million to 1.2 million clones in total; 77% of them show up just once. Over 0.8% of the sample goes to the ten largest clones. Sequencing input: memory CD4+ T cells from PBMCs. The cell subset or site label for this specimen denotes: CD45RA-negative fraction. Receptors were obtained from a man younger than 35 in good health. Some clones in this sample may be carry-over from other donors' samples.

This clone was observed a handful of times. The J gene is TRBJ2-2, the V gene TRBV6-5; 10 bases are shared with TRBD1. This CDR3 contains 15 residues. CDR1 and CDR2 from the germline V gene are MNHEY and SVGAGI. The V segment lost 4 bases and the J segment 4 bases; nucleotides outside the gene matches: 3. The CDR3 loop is CASSSRTGGTGELFF. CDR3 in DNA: TGTGCCAGCAGTTCTCGGACAGGGGGCACCGGGGAGCTGTTTTTT.

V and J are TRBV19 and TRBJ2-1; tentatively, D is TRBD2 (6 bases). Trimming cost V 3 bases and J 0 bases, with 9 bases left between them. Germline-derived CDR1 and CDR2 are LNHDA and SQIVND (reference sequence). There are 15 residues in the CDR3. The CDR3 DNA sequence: TGTGCCAGTAGTATGGCGGGATTCTCCTACAATGAGCAGTTCTTC. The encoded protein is CASSMAGFSYNEQFF.

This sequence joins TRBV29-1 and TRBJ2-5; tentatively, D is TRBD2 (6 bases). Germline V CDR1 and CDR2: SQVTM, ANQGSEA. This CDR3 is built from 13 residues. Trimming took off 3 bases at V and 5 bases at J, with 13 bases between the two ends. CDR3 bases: TGCAGCGTTGAGGTGGCGGGGACGGAGACCCAGTACTTC. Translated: CSVEVAGTETQYF.

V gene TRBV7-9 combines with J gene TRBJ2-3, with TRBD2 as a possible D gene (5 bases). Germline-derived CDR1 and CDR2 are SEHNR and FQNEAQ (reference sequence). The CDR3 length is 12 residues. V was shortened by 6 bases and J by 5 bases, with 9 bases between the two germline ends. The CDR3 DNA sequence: TGTGCCAGCAGGACCGAGGGAGATACGCAGTATTTT. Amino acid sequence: CASRTEGDTQYF.

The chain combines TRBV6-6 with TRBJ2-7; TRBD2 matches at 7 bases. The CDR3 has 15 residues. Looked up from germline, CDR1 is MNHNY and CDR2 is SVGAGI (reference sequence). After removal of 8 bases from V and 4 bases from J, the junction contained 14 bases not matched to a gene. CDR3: CASCVGRQGGYEQYF. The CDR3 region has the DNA TGTGCCAGCTGCGTGGGCCGCCAGGGAGGGTACGAGCAGTACTTC.

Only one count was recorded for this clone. CDR3 sequence (DNA): TGTGCCAGTAGTCGGGGACTCTTGAGCTCCTACAATGAGCAGTTCTTC. Translation gives CASSRGLLSSYNEQFF. The chain couples TRBV19 to TRBJ2-1; tentatively, D is TRBD2 (6 bases). The V end was cut by 5 bases, the J end by 0 bases, with 14 bases between. The CDR3 runs 16 residues. Germline CDR1 reads LNHDA; CDR2 reads SQIVND (reference sequence). Supplemented by reference TRBV19 and TRBJ2-1, the full variable domain reads DGGITQSPKYLFRKEGQNVTLSCEQNLNHDAMYWYRQDPGQGLRLIYYSQIVNDFQKGDIAEGYSVSREKKESFPLTVTSAQKNPTAFYLCASSRGLLSSYNEQFFGPGTRLTVL.

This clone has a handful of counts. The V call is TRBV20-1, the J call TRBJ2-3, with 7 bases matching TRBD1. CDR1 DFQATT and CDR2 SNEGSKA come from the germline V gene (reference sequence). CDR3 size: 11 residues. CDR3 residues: CLDRRTDTQYF. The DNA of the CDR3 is TGCCTGGACAGGCGCACAGATACGCAGTATTTT.

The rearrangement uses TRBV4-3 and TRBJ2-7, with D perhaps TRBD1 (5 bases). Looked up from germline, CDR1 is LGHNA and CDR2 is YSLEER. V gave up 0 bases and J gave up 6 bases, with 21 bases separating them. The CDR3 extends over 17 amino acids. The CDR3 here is CASSQEYGRGARSEQYF. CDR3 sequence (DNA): TGCGCCAGCAGCCAAGAATACGGAAGGGGCGCCAGGTCCGAGCAGTACTTC.

The CDR3 nucleotides are TGCGCCAGCAGGTCCTCCTACGAGCAGTACTTC. This gives the protein CASRSSYEQYF. The chain carries TRBV5-1 and TRBJ2-7; D is unclear. The CDR3 covers 11 residues. Deletions cut 5 bases from V and 0 bases from J, with 3 bases between. Germline lookup yields CDR1 SGHRS and CDR2 YFSETQ.

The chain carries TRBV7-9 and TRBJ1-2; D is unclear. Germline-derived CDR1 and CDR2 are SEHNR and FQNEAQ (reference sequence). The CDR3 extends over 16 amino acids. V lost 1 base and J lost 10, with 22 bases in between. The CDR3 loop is CASSLVSVYSSIFYTF. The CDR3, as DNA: TGTGCCAGCAGCTTAGTTTCAGTCTATAGTTCGATTTTCTACACCTTC.

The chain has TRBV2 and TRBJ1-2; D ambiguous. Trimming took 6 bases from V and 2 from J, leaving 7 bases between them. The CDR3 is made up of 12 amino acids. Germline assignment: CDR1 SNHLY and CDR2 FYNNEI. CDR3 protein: CASRVVNYGYTF. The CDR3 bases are TGTGCCAGCAGAGTAGTAAACTATGGCTACACCTTC.

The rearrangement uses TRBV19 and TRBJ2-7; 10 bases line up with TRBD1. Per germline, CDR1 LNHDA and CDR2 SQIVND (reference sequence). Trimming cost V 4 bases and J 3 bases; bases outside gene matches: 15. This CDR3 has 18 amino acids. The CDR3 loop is CASSKVPGQGSRGYEQYF. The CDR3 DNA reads TGTGCCAGTAGTAAAGTCCCGGGACAGGGGTCGAGGGGCTACGAGCAGTACTTC.

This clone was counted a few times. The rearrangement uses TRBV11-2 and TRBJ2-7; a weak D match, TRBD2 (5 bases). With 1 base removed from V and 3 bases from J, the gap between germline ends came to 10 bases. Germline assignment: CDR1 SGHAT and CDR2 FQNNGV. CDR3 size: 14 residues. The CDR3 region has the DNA TGTGCCAGCAGCTTAGGATCAGGACTCTACGAGCAGTACTTC. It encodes CASSLGSGLYEQYF. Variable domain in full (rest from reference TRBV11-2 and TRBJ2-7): EAGVAQSPRYKIIEKRQSVAFWCNPISGHATLYWYQQILGQGPKLLIQFQNNGVVDDSQLPKDRFSAERLKGVDSTLKIQPAKLEDSAVYLCASSLGSGLYEQYFGPGTRLTVT.

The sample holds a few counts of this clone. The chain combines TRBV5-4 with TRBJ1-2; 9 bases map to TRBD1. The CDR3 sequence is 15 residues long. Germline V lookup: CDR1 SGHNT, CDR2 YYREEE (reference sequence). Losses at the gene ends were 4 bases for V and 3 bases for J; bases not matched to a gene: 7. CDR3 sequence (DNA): TGTGCCAGCAGCATAGGGACAGGGACGTACTATGGCTACACCTTC. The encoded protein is CASSIGTGTYYGYTF.

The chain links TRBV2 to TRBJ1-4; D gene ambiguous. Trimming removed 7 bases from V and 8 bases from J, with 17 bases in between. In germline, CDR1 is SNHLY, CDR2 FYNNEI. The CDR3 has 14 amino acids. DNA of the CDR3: TGTGCCAGCATAAGGGATCAGTATGACGAAAAACTGTTTTTT. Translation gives CASIRDQYDEKLFF.

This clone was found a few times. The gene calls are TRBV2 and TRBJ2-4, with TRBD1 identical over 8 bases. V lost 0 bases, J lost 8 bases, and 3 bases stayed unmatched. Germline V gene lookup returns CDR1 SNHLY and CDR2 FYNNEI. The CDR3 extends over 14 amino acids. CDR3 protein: CASSEARGPDIQYF. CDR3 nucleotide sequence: TGTGCCAGCAGTGAAGCCAGGGGGCCGGACATTCAGTACTTC.

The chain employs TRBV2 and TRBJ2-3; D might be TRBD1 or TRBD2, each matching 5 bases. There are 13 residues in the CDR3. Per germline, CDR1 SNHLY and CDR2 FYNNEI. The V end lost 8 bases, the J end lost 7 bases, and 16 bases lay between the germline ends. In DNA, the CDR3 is TGTGCCAGCGGAGCGGCTCAGGGATATACGCAGTATTTT. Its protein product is CASGAAQGYTQYF.

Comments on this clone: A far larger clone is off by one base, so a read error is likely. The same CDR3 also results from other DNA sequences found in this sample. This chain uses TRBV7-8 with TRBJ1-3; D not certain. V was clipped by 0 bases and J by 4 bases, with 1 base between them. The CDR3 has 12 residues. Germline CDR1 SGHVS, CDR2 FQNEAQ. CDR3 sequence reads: CASSLAGNTIYF. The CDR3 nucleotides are TGTGCCAGCAGCTTAGCCGGAAACACCATATATTTT.